Presented here are 8 T cell receptor beta chains from one specimen sequenced in a study of OX40 agonist ivuxolimab in advanced cancers. Only in-frame clones appear in the TCRdb table, and some are missing; sequencing was by immunoSEQ multiplex PCR. There are 35,000 to 50,000 clones in the sample; around 91% occur only once, and approximately 4.4% lies in the top ten. The sample was CD4+ or CD8+ T cells sorted from blood, taken in a trial of the OX40 agonist ivuxolimab. The receptors here all came from an adult with an advanced solid tumor such as melanoma, head and neck, liver or kidney cancer.

V usage is TRBV5-8 and J usage is TRBJ2-2; D is possibly TRBD2 (6 bases). This CDR3 contains 15 residues. V shed 4 bases and J shed 3 bases, with 13 bases lying between them. Germline loops: CDR1 SGHTS, CDR2 YDEGEE. The CDR3 here is CASSPVWGDTGELFF. DNA of the CDR3: TGTGCCAGCAGCCCCGTGTGGGGGGACACCGGGGAGCTGTTTTTT.

The V call is TRBV5-1, the J call TRBJ2-3; either TRBD1 or TRBD2 may supply D (6 bases each). With 2 bases removed from V and 5 bases from J, the gap between germline ends came to 15 bases. Germline V CDR1 and CDR2: SGHRS, YFSETQ. The CDR3 spans 15 residues. In DNA form, the CDR3 reads TGCGCCAGCAGCTTAGGGGGGAGTAGGGAAGATACGCAGTATTTT. As protein: CASSLGGSREDTQYF.

This chain connects TRBV28 to TRBJ2-7, with 9 bases matching TRBD2. The germline V gene encodes CDR1 MDHEN and CDR2 SYDVKM. Trimming removed 4 bases from V and 2 bases from J; junction bases left unmatched: 9. The CDR3 has 16 residues. CDR3 sequence reads: CASSWTRGLAAYEQYF. CDR3 nucleotide sequence: TGTGCCAGCAGTTGGACCCGGGGACTAGCTGCCTACGAGCAGTACTTC.

The rearrangement links TRBV9 to TRBJ1-1; D remains unclear. V was cut by 0 bases and J by 0 bases, with 6 bases left in between. Germline loops: CDR1 SGDLS, CDR2 YYNGEE. The CDR3 has 14 amino acids. The CDR3 nucleotides read TGTGCCAGCAGCGTAGCCGGGGTGAACACTGAAGCTTTCTTT. Translation gives CASSVAGVNTEAFF.

The chain recombines TRBV29-1 with TRBJ2-2, with D unclear. The length of the CDR3 is 14 residues. Trimming left V 4 bases short and J 1 base short, with 10 bases between. CDR1 is SQVTM and CDR2 is ANQGSEA in the germline V gene. This CDR3 is CSVGRFGNTGELFF. The CDR3 DNA sequence: TGCAGCGTTGGAAGGTTTGGGAACACCGGGGAGCTGTTTTTT.

The chain uses TRBV19 and TRBJ2-1; D gene unclear. V was pared by 6 bases and J by 0 bases, with 12 bases between. There are 15 residues in the CDR3. Germline CDR1 and CDR2: LNHDA and SQIVND (reference sequence). In nucleotides, the CDR3 is TGTGCCAGTAGCCCTGAACCGAGCTCCTACAATGAGCAGTTCTTC. It encodes CASSPEPSSYNEQFF.

This rearrangement joins TRBV5-1 to TRBJ2-2, with D possibly being TRBD1 (6 bases). Trimming took 3 bases from V and 2 from J, leaving 17 bases between them. The CDR3 is 17 residues long. Looked up from germline, CDR1 is SGHRS and CDR2 is YFSETQ. The CDR3 DNA reads as TGCGCCAGCAGCTCCCGGACAGTCCGATCTAACACCGGGGAGCTGTTTTTT. Translated, it gives CASSSRTVRSNTGELFF. The whole variable domain, remainder taken from reference TRBV5-1 and TRBJ2-2, is KAGVTQTPRYLIKTRGQQVTLSCSPISGHRSVSWYQQTPGQGLQFLFEYFSETQRNKGNFPGRFSGRQFSNSRSEMNVSTLELGDSALYLCASSSRTVRSNTGELFFGEGSRLTVL.

V is TRBV28 and J is TRBJ2-7; 11 bases are shared with TRBD2. Trimming removed 5 bases from V and 2 bases from J; junction bases left unmatched: 5. The germline V gene has CDR1 MDHEN and CDR2 SYDVKM. This CDR3 spans 15 amino acids. As DNA, the CDR3 is TGTGCCAGCAGTGGACCGGGACTAGCGGCCTACGAGCAGTACTTC. Residues: CASSGPGLAAYEQYF.